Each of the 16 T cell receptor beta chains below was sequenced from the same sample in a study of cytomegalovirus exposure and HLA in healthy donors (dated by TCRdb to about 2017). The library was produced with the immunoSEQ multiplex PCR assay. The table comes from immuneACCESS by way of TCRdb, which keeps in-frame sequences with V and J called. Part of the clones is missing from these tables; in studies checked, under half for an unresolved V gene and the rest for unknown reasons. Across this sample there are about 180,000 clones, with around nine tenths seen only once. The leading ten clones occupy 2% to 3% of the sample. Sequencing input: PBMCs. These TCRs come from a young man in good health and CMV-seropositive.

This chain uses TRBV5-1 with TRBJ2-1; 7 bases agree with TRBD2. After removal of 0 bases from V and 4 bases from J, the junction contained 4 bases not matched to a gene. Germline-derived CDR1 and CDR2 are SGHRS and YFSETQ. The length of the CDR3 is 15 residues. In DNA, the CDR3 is TGCGCCAGCAGCTTGGCGACTAGCAGATACAATGAGCAGTTCTTC. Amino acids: CASSLATSRYNEQFF.

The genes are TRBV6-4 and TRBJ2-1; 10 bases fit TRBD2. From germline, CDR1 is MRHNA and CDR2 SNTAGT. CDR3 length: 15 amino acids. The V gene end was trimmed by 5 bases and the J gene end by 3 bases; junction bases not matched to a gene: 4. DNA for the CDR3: TGTGCCAGCAGTTTAAGCGGGGGGGACTACAATGAGCAGTTCTTC. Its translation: CASSLSGGDYNEQFF.

The CDR3 protein is CASSPWTGITEAFF. Here the CDR3 DNA reads TGTGCCAGCAGCCCGTGGACAGGGATCACTGAAGCTTTCTTT. The rearrangement links TRBV5-6 to TRBJ1-1; 8 positions agree with TRBD1. Trimming at V came to 4 bases and at J to 4 bases, leaving 6 bases not matched to a gene. CDR1 is SGHDT and CDR2 is YYEEEE in the germline V gene. This CDR3 region has 14 residues.

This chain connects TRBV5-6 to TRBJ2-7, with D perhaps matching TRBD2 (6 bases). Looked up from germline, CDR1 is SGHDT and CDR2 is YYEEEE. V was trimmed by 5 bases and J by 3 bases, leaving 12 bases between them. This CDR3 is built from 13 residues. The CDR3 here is CASRTGGNYEQYF. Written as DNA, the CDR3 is TGTGCCAGCAGAACCGGGGGAAACTACGAGCAGTACTTC.

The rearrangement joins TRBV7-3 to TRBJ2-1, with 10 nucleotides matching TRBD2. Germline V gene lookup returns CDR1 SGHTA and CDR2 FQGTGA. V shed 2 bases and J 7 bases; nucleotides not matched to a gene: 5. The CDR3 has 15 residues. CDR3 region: CASSLSSGGGNEQFF. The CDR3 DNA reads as TGTGCCAGCAGCTTATCTAGCGGGGGTGGTAATGAGCAGTTCTTC.

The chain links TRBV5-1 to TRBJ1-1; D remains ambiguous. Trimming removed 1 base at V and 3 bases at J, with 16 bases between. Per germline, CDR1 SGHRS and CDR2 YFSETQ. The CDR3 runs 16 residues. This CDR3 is CASSLRTARRHTEAFF. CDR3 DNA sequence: TGCGCCAGCAGCTTGCGGACTGCCCGGAGGCACACTGAAGCTTTCTTT.

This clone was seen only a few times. The CDR3 sequence: CASSPGPTYEQYF. The CDR3 nucleotides are TGTGCCAGCTCTCCAGGGCCCACCTACGAGCAGTACTTC. The J gene is TRBJ2-7, the V gene TRBV28; TRBD1 is a possible D gene (5 bases). Germline loops: CDR1 MDHEN, CDR2 SYDVKM. The V gene lost 8 bases and the J gene lost 2 bases, with 13 bases spanning the gap. The CDR3 is 13 amino acids. Supplemented by reference TRBV28 and TRBJ2-7, the full variable domain reads DVKVTQSSRYLVKRTGEKVFLECVQDMDHENMFWYRQDPGLGLRLIYFSYDVKMKEKGDIPEGYSVSREKKERFSLILESASTNQTSMYLCASSPGPTYEQYFGPGTRLTVT.

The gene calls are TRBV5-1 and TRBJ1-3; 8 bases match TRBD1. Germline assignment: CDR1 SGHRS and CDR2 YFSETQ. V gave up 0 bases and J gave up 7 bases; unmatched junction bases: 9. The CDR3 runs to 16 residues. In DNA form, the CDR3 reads TGCGCCAGCAGCTTGGTCGCAGGGACAGGACGGAACACCATATATTTT. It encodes CASSLVAGTGRNTIYF.

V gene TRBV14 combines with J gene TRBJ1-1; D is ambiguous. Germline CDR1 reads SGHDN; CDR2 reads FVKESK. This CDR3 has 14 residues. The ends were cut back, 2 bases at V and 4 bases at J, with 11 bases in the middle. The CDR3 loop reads CASSQRSGSTEAFF. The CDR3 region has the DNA TGTGCCAGCAGCCAAAGGTCCGGGAGCACTGAAGCTTTCTTT. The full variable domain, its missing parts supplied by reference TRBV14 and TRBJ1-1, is EAGVTQFPSHSVIEKGQTVTLRCDPISGHDNLYWYRRVMGKEIKFLLHFVKESKQDESGMPNNRFLAERTGGTYSTLKVQPAELEDSGVYFCASSQRSGSTEAFFGQGTRLTVV.

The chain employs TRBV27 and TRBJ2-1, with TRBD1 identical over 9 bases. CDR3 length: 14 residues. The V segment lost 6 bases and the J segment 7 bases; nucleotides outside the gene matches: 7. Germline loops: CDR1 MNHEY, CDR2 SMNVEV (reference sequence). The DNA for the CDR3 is TGTGCCAGCAGCCGGGACAGGGTCGAGAATGAGCAGTTCTTC. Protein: CASSRDRVENEQFF.

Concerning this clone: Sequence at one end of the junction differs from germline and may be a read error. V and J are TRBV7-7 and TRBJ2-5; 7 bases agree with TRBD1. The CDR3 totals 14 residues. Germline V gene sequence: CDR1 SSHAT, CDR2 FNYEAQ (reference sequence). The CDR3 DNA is TGTGCTAGCAGCTTACAGGGGACCCAAGAGACCCAGTACTTC. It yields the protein CASSLQGTQETQYF. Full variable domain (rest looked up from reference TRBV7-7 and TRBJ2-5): GAGVSQSPRYKVTKRGQDVTLRCDPISSHATLYWYQQALGQGPEFLTYFNYEAQPDKSGLPSDRFSAERPEGSISTLTIQRTEQRDSAMYRCASSLQGTQETQYFGPGTRLLVL.

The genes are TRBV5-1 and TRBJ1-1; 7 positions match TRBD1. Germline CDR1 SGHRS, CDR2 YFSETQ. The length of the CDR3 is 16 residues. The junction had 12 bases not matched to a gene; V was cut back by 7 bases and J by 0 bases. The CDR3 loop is CASLRQGGLMNTEAFF. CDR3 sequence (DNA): TGCGCCAGCCTACGACAGGGCGGACTCATGAACACTGAAGCTTTCTTT.

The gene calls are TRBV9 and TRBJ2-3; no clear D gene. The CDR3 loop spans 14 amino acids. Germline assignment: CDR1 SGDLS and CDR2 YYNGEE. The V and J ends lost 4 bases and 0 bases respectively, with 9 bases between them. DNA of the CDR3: TGTGCCAGCAGCTTTGACGGGAGCACAGATACGCAGTATTTT. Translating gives CASSFDGSTDTQYF.

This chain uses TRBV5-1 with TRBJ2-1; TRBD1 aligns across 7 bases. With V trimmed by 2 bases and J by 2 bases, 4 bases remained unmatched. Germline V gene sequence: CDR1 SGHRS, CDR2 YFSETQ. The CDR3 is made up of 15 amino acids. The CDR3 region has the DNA TGCGCCAGCAGCTTCCGACAGGGTACCTACAATGAGCAGTTCTTC. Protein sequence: CASSFRQGTYNEQFF.

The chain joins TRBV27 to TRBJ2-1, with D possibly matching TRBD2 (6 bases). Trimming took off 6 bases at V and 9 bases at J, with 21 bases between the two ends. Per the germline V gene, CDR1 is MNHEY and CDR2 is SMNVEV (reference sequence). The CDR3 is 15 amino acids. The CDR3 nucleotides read TGTGCCAGCAGCCTTGTCCCCGCGGGGCCCGGTGAGCAGTTCTTC. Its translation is CASSLVPAGPGEQFF.

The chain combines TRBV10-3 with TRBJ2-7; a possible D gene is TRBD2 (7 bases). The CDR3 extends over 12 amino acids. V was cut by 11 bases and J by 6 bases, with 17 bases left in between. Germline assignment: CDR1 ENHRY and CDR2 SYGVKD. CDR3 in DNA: TGTGCCGCCAATACGGGGGGCGGCGAGCAGTACTTC. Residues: CAANTGGGEQYF.